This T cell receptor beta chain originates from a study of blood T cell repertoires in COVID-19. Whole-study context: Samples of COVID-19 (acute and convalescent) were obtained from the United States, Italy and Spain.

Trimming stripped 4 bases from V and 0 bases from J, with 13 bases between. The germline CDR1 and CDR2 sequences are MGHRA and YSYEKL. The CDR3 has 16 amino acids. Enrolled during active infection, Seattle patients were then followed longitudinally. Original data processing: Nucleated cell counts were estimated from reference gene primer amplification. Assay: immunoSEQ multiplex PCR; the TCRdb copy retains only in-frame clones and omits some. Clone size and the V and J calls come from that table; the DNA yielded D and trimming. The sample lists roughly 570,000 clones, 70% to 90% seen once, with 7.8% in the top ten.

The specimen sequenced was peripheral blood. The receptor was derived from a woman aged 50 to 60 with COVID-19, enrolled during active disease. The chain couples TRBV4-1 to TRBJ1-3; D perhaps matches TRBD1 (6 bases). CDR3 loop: CASSLRTQGSGNTIYF. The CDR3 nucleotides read TGCGCCAGCAGCCTTCGGACACAGGGCTCTGGAAACACCATATATTTT.